The text below deals with one TCR beta chain. The antigen is unknown. V shed 3 bases, J shed 5 bases, and the junction held 9 bases outside the gene matches. Per the germline V gene, CDR1 is KGHDR and CDR2 is SFDVKD. This CDR3 has 16 amino acids. The TCRbeta library incorporated unique molecular identifiers. Each CDR3 protein gets one entry after TCRdb re-called the PCR reads with MiXCR. The profile shows about a million distinct CDR3 sequences, roughly 29% of them singletons. These data come from a study of T-cell reconstitution after alpha-beta-depleted transplantation in children. Overall study findings and caveats: Surviving recipient T cells and thymic progenitors underlay high day-60 TCRbeta diversity in some patients. A year had passed since transplant, and T-cell counts and diversity by then came mostly from newly produced T cells.

The sequence was collected from a boy in the first two years of life who had a stem cell transplant for SCID, so the T cells may come from the graft donor. The chain recombines TRBV24-1 with TRBJ2-5, with 9 bases aligning to TRBD1. Sequenced here: PBMCs, mostly from graft donor cells, sampled 360 days after TCRalphabeta/CD19-depleted stem cell transplant. This CDR3 is CATSDPQGARSETQYF. For the CDR3, the DNA is TGTGCCACCAGTGATCCACAGGGGGCGCGTTCCGAGACCCAGTACTTC.